The next 22 T cell receptor beta chains were all read from a single sample in a study of CD4 T cells in relation to SARS-CoV-2 and coronaviruses. Only in-frame clones appear in the TCRdb table, and some are missing; sequencing was by immunoSEQ multiplex PCR. The sample yields some 22,000 clones, around 67% seen once. Before the COVID-19 pandemic, during about 2011-2019, CD4+ T cells were taken from unexposed donors. CD4+ T cells were isolated from the cells after less than 13 days of culture. No antigens are known for them. The sample was CD4+ T cells from PBMCs, cultured in vitro. Receptors originate from a human donor in good health.

Only one count was recorded for this clone. The chain employs TRBV5-1 and TRBJ2-3; 7 bases are shared with TRBD2. Germline V gene sequence: CDR1 SGHRS, CDR2 YFSETQ. V lost 4 bases, J lost 0 bases, and 2 bases stayed unmatched. The CDR3 has 14 residues. CDR3 DNA: TGCGCCAGCAGCCTAGCGGCTAGCACAGATACGCAGTATTTT. Its translation is CASSLAASTDTQYF.

The CDR3 DNA reads TGCGCCAGCAGCCAAGATTCACAGGGGGCCGGTCAGCCCCAGCATTTT. Protein sequence: CASSQDSQGAGQPQHF. The V call is TRBV4-3, the J call TRBJ1-5; 9 bases agree with TRBD1. Germline trimming cut 0 bases from V and 6 bases from J; bases unmatched to any gene: 6. The V gene's germline CDR1 is LGHNA and CDR2 YSLEER. The CDR3 runs 16 residues.

This rearrangement joins TRBV23-1 to TRBJ1-5; D not resolved. Being an ORF, TRBV23-1 has a function that is uncertain. The CDR3 covers 13 residues. V was trimmed by 4 bases and J by 8 bases, leaving 12 bases between them. CDR3 sequence: CASSRNNLKPQHF. The DNA of the CDR3 is TGCGCCAGCAGTCGTAACAATTTGAAGCCCCAGCATTTT.

This clone appeared once. The chain couples TRBV3-1 (or the pseudogene TRBV3-2) to TRBJ1-5, with 9 bases aligning to TRBD1. Germline trimming cut 3 bases from V and 3 bases from J; bases unmatched to any gene: 6. CDR1 and CDR2 from the germline V gene are LGHDT and YNNKEL (reference sequence). The CDR3 contains 16 residues. The CDR3 nucleotides read TGTGCCAGCAGCCAGGATGGGACAGGGAACAATCAGCCCCAGCATTTT. This sequence encodes CASSQDGTGNNQPQHF.

This sequence joins TRBV25-1 and TRBJ2-5; D possibly corresponds to TRBD1 (6 bases). The CDR3 contains 15 residues. Germline V gene data show CDR1 as MGHDK and CDR2 as SYGVNS. V was trimmed by 6 bases and J by 5 bases, leaving 19 bases between them. This CDR3 reads CASREPGQPRETQYF. Written as DNA, the CDR3 is TGTGCCAGCAGGGAACCGGGACAACCTCGCGAGACCCAGTACTTC.

This clone was observed a few times. The chain combines TRBV2 with TRBJ1-5, with D uncertain. There are 12 residues in the CDR3. Germline values: CDR1 SNHLY, CDR2 FYNNEI. The V end lost 10 bases, the J end lost 3 bases, and 10 bases lay between the germline ends. CDR3 sequence (DNA): TGTGCCACCCAGGCGCCCAATCAGCCCCAGCATTTT. Encoded protein: CATQAPNQPQHF.

This chain links TRBV5-4 with TRBJ2-7; D call uncertain. The CDR3 covers 13 residues. Trimming shortened V by 2 bases and J by 2 bases, and 8 bases separated the two germline ends. In germline, CDR1 is SGHNT, CDR2 YYREEE (reference sequence). CDR3 loop: CASSLETPYEQYF. In DNA form, the CDR3 reads TGTGCCAGCAGCTTAGAGACTCCCTACGAGCAGTACTTC.

This rearrangement joins TRBV6-5 to TRBJ1-4; 9 bases are a match to TRBD1. Trimming removed 4 bases from V and 5 bases from J; junction bases left unmatched: 8. CDR3 length: 16 amino acids. Germline CDR1 is MNHEY and CDR2 is SVGAGI. The DNA of the CDR3 is TGTGCCAGCAGTTTCATCACAGGGGGCCCAAATGAAAAACTGTTTTTT. Translating it yields CASSFITGGPNEKLFF.

This chain connects TRBV6-5 to TRBJ1-3; no reliable D call. The CDR3 has 14 residues. The V and J ends lost 4 bases and 9 bases respectively, with 16 bases between them. Per the germline V gene, CDR1 is MNHEY and CDR2 is SVGAGI. CDR3 protein: CASSLGSGVITIYF. The DNA of the CDR3 is TGTGCCAGCAGTTTGGGGTCTGGCGTTATCACCATATATTTT.

Written as DNA, the CDR3 is TGCGCCAGCGGCTCTGGCTACACCTTC. The encoded protein is CASGSGYTF. The chain uses TRBV4-1 and TRBJ1-2; no clear D gene. Trimming shortened V by 8 bases and J by 7 bases, and 5 bases separated the two germline ends. In germline, CDR1 is MGHRA, CDR2 YSYEKL. This CDR3 region has 9 residues.

CDR3 sequence reads: CASSIRQGQEYF. Here the CDR3 DNA reads TGTGCCAGTAGTATACGCCAGGGGCAAGAGTATTTT. The chain couples TRBV19 to TRBJ2-3; perhaps TRBD1 as D (6 bases). This CDR3 region has 12 residues. Trimming pared 2 bases from V and 13 bases from J, leaving 13 bases between. Germline assignment: CDR1 LNHDA and CDR2 SQIVND (reference sequence).

The chain has TRBV7-9 and TRBJ1-1; D is unclear. This CDR3 contains 16 residues. Trimming shortened V by 4 bases and J by 3 bases, and 18 bases separated the two germline ends. Germline V gives CDR1 SEHNR, CDR2 FQNEAQ (reference sequence). Here the CDR3 reads CASSYFGWGPDTEAFF. DNA of the CDR3: TGTGCCAGCAGCTACTTTGGATGGGGTCCGGACACTGAAGCTTTCTTT. The variable domain in full, with the rest retrieved from reference TRBV7-9 and TRBJ1-1, is DTGVSQNPRHKITKRGQNVTFRCDPISEHNRLYWYRQTLGQGPEFLTYFQNEAQLEKSRLLSDRFSAERPKGSFSTLEIQRTEQGDSAMYLCASSYFGWGPDTEAFFGQGTRLTVV.

This chain links TRBV2 with TRBJ1-6; the match to TRBD1 covers 9 bases. The CDR3 covers 14 residues. Per the germline V gene, CDR1 is SNHLY and CDR2 is FYNNEI. The ends lost 7 bases at V and 7 bases at J; junction bases unmatched: 5. The CDR3 nucleotides are TGTGCCAGCAAGGGGACAGGGATCAATTCACCCCTCCACTTT. It translates to CASKGTGINSPLHF.

The CDR3 loop reads CATRKGATDTQYF. The CDR3 nucleotides read TGTGCCACCCGTAAGGGGGCCACAGATACGCAGTATTTT. This rearrangement joins TRBV6-5 to TRBJ2-3; 7 bases line up with TRBD1. V gave up 10 bases and J gave up 2 bases; unmatched junction bases: 6. The CDR3 covers 13 residues. Germline V CDR1 and CDR2: MNHEY, SVGAGI.

V is TRBV12-3 or TRBV12-4 and J is TRBJ1-5, with D uncertain. The CDR3 sequence is 12 residues long. V was trimmed by 7 bases and J by 7 bases, leaving 11 bases between them. The CDR3 spells CASTVGGQPQHF. The CDR3 DNA is TGTGCCAGCACCGTCGGCGGACAGCCCCAGCATTTT.

The chain joins TRBV19 to TRBJ2-7; D is uncertain. The V gene's germline CDR1 is LNHDA and CDR2 SQIVND (reference sequence). This CDR3 region has 16 residues. Trimming left V 5 bases short and J 2 bases short, with 19 bases between. This chain's CDR3 is CASSSSSWSKTYEQYF. Here the CDR3 DNA reads TGTGCCAGTAGTTCCTCCTCCTGGTCCAAGACCTACGAGCAGTACTTC.

This clone was seen a few times. V and J are TRBV4-3 and TRBJ1-2, with D maybe TRBD1 (6 bases). Germline V gene lookup returns CDR1 LGHNA and CDR2 YSLEER. V was trimmed by 0 bases and J by 5 bases, leaving 19 bases between them. The CDR3 covers 17 residues. The DNA of the CDR3 is TGCGCCAGCAGCCAAGATTCCCTGGGCAGGGGAAGTTATGGCTACACCTTC. Translated, it gives CASSQDSLGRGSYGYTF.

The chain employs TRBV28 and TRBJ1-1, with D maybe TRBD1 (6 bases). Looked up from germline, CDR1 is MDHEN and CDR2 is SYDVKM. The CDR3 has 14 amino acids. The ends were cut back, 6 bases at V and 0 bases at J, with 11 bases in the middle. CDR3 sequence: CASRDGQLNTEAFF. The CDR3 DNA reads TGTGCCAGCAGGGACGGACAGTTGAACACTGAAGCTTTCTTT.

The chain combines TRBV7-9 with TRBJ1-2; D is undetermined. Germline V gives CDR1 SEHNR, CDR2 FQNEAQ (reference sequence). CDR3 length: 16 amino acids. Deletions cut 5 bases from V and 0 bases from J, with 16 bases between. CDR3 sequence reads: CASSTWRGSTNYGYTF. The CDR3 bases are TGTGCCAGCAGCACCTGGCGAGGCAGTACTAACTATGGCTACACCTTC.

The J gene is TRBJ2-1, the V gene TRBV28, with a weak D call TRBD1 (5 bases). Germline values: CDR1 MDHEN, CDR2 SYDVKM. There are 19 residues in the CDR3. The ends were cut back, 2 bases at V and 3 bases at J, with 23 bases in the middle. CDR3 bases: TGTGCCAGCAGTTTAGGACACCTGGGTGCCCGGGCCTACTACAATGAGCAGTTCTTC. This encodes CASSLGHLGARAYYNEQFF.

This chain connects TRBV5-1 to TRBJ2-7, with D uncertain. V shed 0 bases and J shed 5 bases, with 12 bases lying between them. CDR1 is SGHRS, CDR2 YFSETQ, per germline. There are 14 residues in the CDR3. The CDR3 loop is CASSLGPETNEQYF. CDR3 bases: TGCGCCAGCAGCTTGGGACCCGAAACCAACGAGCAGTACTTC.

The chain has TRBV15 and TRBJ1-3, with D hard to call. Trimming removed 5 bases at V and 4 bases at J, with 6 bases between. CDR3 length: 12 residues. From germline, CDR1 is LNHNV and CDR2 YYDKDF (reference sequence). CDR3 residues: CATSQDGNTIYF. CDR3 sequence (DNA): TGTGCCACCAGCCAGGACGGAAACACCATATATTTT.